A selection of T cell receptor beta chains follows, all from one sample in a study of CD8+CD57+ T cells in acquired aplastic anemia. TCRdb redid the calling of the reads with MiXCR, one entry per CDR3 protein. The table includes about 160,000 distinct CDR3 sequences, about 70% detected once. Sequencing input: sorted CD4+, CD8+, or CD8+CD57+ T cells (not recorded which) from PBMCs. Receptors were obtained from a human donor with aplastic anemia. Each CDR3 is given with its conserved first and last residue. D genes are given only for firm matches. Rows give clone size only sometimes, using once, few, many, or a class for an expanded clone.

v_gene	j_gene	d_gene	abundance	CDR3nt	CDR3aa
TRBV5-1	TRBJ2-7	TRBD2	-	TGCGCCAGCAGACGGAGCGGGGGGGAGGGCGAGCAGTACTTC	CASRRSGGEGEQYF
TRBV29-1	TRBJ1-2	-	few	TGCAGCGTTGAAACCGGGATGGGCGGCTACACCTTC	CSVETGMGGYTF
TRBV20-1	TRBJ1-6	-	-	TGCAGTGCTACCGATATACCGAGGGGCATTGGCTCACCCCTCCACTTT	CSATDIPRGIGSPLHF
TRBV6-4	TRBJ1-1	-	many	TGTGCCAGCAGTGACTCCGCGAACACTGAAGCTTTCTTT	CASSDSANTEAFF
TRBV5-1	TRBJ2-1	-	-	TGCGCCAGCAGCTTCGACAACTCCTACAATGAGCAGTTCTTC	CASSFDNSYNEQFF
TRBV5-5	TRBJ2-6	TRBD2	once	TGCGCCAGCAGCTTGGGGGGGTACTCTGGGGCCAACGTCCTGACTTTC	CASSLGGYSGANVLTF
TRBV6-1	TRBJ1-1	-	-	TGTGCCAGCAGACGAGTGAACACTGAAGCTTTCTTT	CASRRVNTEAFF
TRBV5-1	TRBJ1-5	-	-	TGCGCCAGCAGCTTGGTCGGAGGGCCAGCGCCCCAGCATTTT	CASSLVGGPAPQHF
TRBV7-2	TRBJ2-2	-	-	TGTGCCAGCAGCTTAGTCGACACCGGGGAGCTGTTTTTT	CASSLVDTGELFF
TRBV20-1	TRBJ2-3	TRBD2	few	TGCAGTGCTACACGGCCGGGACTAGACTCAGATACGCAGTATTTT	CSATRPGLDSDTQYF
TRBV5-1	TRBJ2-5	TRBD1	-	TGCGCCAGCAGCATCTCCGGGACAGGGGTTCAAGAGACCCAGTACTTC	CASSISGTGVQETQYF
TRBV19	TRBJ2-6	-	-	TGTGCCAGTAGTAGGGGCCGGATCTCTGGGGCCAACGTCCTGACTTTC	CASSRGRISGANVLTF
TRBV19	TRBJ1-1	-	-	TGTGCCAGTAGTACAGGGCCAACGAACACTGAAGCTTTCTTT	CASSTGPTNTEAFF
TRBV24-1	TRBJ1-1	-	-	TGTGCCACCAGTGATTTGATGAACACTGAAGCTTTCTTT	CATSDLMNTEAFF
TRBV6-1	TRBJ2-3	-	once	TGTGCCAGCAGGTACACAGGGACAGATACGCAGTATTTT	CASRYTGTDTQYF
TRBV7-8	TRBJ1-5	-	-	TGTGCCAGCGGAACAGTTAGCAATCAGCCCCAGCATTTT	CASGTVSNQPQHF
TRBV2	TRBJ1-1	-	-	TGTGCCAGCATTCTCGGTCCCTCTATGAACACTGAAGCTTTCTTT	CASILGPSMNTEAFF
TRBV12-3/TRBV12-4	TRBJ2-4	-	-	TGTGCCAGCGCCAGGGACAACAAAAACATTCAGTACTTC	CASARDNKNIQYF
TRBV12-3/TRBV12-4	TRBJ2-7	-	-	TGTGCCAGCAGTGAACAGGATTTCTCCTACGAGCAGTACTTC	CASSEQDFSYEQYF
TRBV29-1	TRBJ1-6	-	-	TGCAGCGTGATGGACGGATCTAATTCACCCCTCCACTTT	CSVMDGSNSPLHF
TRBV24-1	TRBJ1-6	-	-	TGTGCCACCAGTTCTCCCGGCGGTTCACCCCTCCACTTT	CATSSPGGSPLHF
TRBV2	TRBJ2-1	TRBD1	once	TGTGCCAGCATTCACCGTCGGGACAGACCCTACAATGAGCAGTTCTTC	CASIHRRDRPYNEQFF
TRBV20-1	TRBJ1-1	-	-	TGCAGTGCTAGTGTTCAGGGCATGAACACTGAAGCTTTCTTT	CSASVQGMNTEAFF
TRBV10-3	TRBJ2-2	-	few	TGTGCCATCAGTGAGAGGGGCGGGCTCCGTTCCGGGGAGCTGTTTTTT	CAISERGGLRSGELFF
TRBV7-9	TRBJ2-7	TRBD2	once	TGTGCCAGCAGCTGGGGGACTAACTACGAGCAGTACTTC	CASSWGTNYEQYF
TRBV2	TRBJ1-4	-	-	TGTGCCAGCAGTGAGACGTCTAAGGGAGGAGAAAAACTGTTTTTT	CASSETSKGGEKLFF
TRBV15	TRBJ2-7	-	few	TGTGCCACCAGCAGACCTACAGGCGAGCAGTACTTC	CATSRPTGEQYF
TRBV7-6	TRBJ2-5	TRBD2	few	TGTGCCAGCAGCTTCCCCTCAGACCGGGGGGGCGGAGAGACCCAGTACTTC	CASSFPSDRGGGETQYF
TRBV10-3	TRBJ1-5	-	-	TGTGCCATCAAAGCGTTGGGCCCTCCTGATCAGCCCCAGCATTTT	CAIKALGPPDQPQHF
TRBV5-1	TRBJ2-3	-	-	TGCGCCAGCAGCTTGGGGGGTAGCGGAAGCACAGATACGCAGTATTTT	CASSLGGSGSTDTQYF
TRBV7-9	TRBJ2-2	-	-	TGTGCCAGCAGCTTCGAGGGAGCCGGGGAGCTGTTTTTT	CASSFEGAGELFF
TRBV20-1	TRBJ1-1	-	-	TGCAGTGCTAGAGCCCGGTTAAGGGGTGGCACTGAAGCTTTCTTT	CSARARLRGGTEAFF
TRBV29-1	TRBJ1-5	-	-	TGCAGCGTTGTAACACTAGGAGTGAACCAGCCCCAGCATTTT	CSVVTLGVNQPQHF
TRBV13	TRBJ1-1	TRBD1	-	TGTGCCAGCAGCTTAGGGCCGACAGGGCTAGCTTTCTTT	CASSLGPTGLAFF
TRBV3-1	TRBJ2-2	TRBD1	few	TGTGCCAGCAGGGGACAGGGCTCGAACACCGGGGAGCTGTTTTTT	CASRGQGSNTGELFF
TRBV7-2	TRBJ2-5	-	-	TGTGCCAGCAGCCCCCTTTCGTCCTTCGAGACCCAGTACTTC	CASSPLSSFETQYF
TRBV7-9	TRBJ2-7	TRBD2	once	TGTGCCAGCAGCTTTAGCGGGGAAGGCGAGCAGTACTTC	CASSFSGEGEQYF
TRBV12-3/TRBV12-4	TRBJ1-2	-	-	TGTGCCAGCAGTTTGAGGGCAGGGCCTTATGGCTACACCTTC	CASSLRAGPYGYTF
TRBV20-1	TRBJ1-5	-	-	TGCAGTGCTAGAGATGGGGGGTTATTTGGCAATCAGCCCCAGCATTTT	CSARDGGLFGNQPQHF
TRBV19	TRBJ1-6	-	-	TGTGCCAGTAGTACGGACAGAAGGTATAATTCACCCCTCCACTTT	CASSTDRRYNSPLHF
TRBV7-2	TRBJ2-5	TRBD2	-	TGTGCCAGCAGCTTACGGGGGGGACCTACGTCAGAGACCCAGTACTTC	CASSLRGGPTSETQYF
TRBV18	TRBJ2-7	-	-	TGTGCCAGCAGCCACCCCGACCAGGAACGGGAGCAGTACTTC	CASSHPDQEREQYF
TRBV7-8	TRBJ2-5	TRBD2	-	TGTGCCAGCAGCTTAGTAGGACTAGCCACGGAGACCCAGTACTTC	CASSLVGLATETQYF
TRBV6-4	TRBJ2-7	TRBD1	-	TGTGCCAGCAGGGCGGGACAGGGGGCAAAAGAGCAGTACTTC	CASRAGQGAKEQYF
TRBV6-4	TRBJ2-6	TRBD2	-	TGTGCCAGCAGTGTAGCGGGGGGGGCCTCTGGGGCCAACGTCCTGACTTTC	CASSVAGGASGANVLTF
TRBV9	TRBJ2-5	-	-	TGTGCCAGCAGCGTGGGGGGAACACAAGAGACCCAGTACTTC	CASSVGGTQETQYF
TRBV6-4	TRBJ2-5	-	-	TGTGCCAGCAGTGACTCGACGGGGCCGAACCAAGAGGCCCAGTACTTC	CASSDSTGPNQEAQYF
TRBV6-5	TRBJ2-5	-	-	TGTGCCAGCAGTACCTCAGGGACCCAGTACTTC	CASSTSGTQYF
TRBV7-2	TRBJ2-5	TRBD1	-	TGTGCCAGCAGCGCCCCAGGGGGCGCGAAGACCCAGTACTTC	CASSAPGGAKTQYF
TRBV10-3	TRBJ2-7	-	-	TGTGCCATCAGTGAGCCGGGGCAGGGCTCCTACGAGCAGTACTTC	CAISEPGQGSYEQYF
TRBV19	TRBJ1-1	-	-	TGTGCCAGTAGCATCAACCCCAAGAACACTGAAGCTTTCTTT	CASSINPKNTEAFF
TRBV2	TRBJ1-4	-	-	TGTGCCAGCAGTGAGAGAGATAGAGATGAAAAACTGTTTTTT	CASSERDRDEKLFF
TRBV7-8	TRBJ2-7	-	once	TGTGCCAGCAGCTTAGTTTTCGGAGAGCAGTACTTC	CASSLVFGEQYF
TRBV7-9	TRBJ2-3	-	-	TGTGCCAGCAGTTTTGCAGATACGCAGTATTTT	CASSFADTQYF
TRBV2	TRBJ1-5	-	-	TGTGCCAGCAGATACAGGGAAGGTCAGCCCCAGCATTTT	CASRYREGQPQHF